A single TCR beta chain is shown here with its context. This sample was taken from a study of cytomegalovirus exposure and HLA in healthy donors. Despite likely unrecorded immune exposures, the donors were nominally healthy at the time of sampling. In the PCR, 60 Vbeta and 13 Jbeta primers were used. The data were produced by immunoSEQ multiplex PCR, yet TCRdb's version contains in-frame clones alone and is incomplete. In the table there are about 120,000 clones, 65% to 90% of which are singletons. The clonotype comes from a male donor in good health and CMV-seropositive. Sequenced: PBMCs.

CDR3 bases: TGTGCCAGCAGTTTATCCCTCGGACTAGCGGGAGGGCTTAGGTACGAGCAGTACTTC. It translates to CASSLSLGLAGGLRYEQYF. The genes are TRBV28 and TRBJ2-7, with TRBD2 identical over 15 bases. This CDR3 spans 19 amino acids. The ends lost 1 base at V and 4 bases at J; junction bases unmatched: 11. Germline-derived CDR1 and CDR2 are MDHEN and SYDVKM.